This entry concerns a single T cell receptor (beta chain). Its antigen is not identified. These data come from a study of Tregs in tolerant kidney transplant recipients. Study results and caveats: Activated donor B cell expansion appeared to reveal the most relevant donor-specific TCRbeta repertoire.

This table comes from immunoSEQ multiplex PCR, and its TCRdb copy is limited to in-frame clones, with some not included. Among under 100,000 clones listed, over 85% were seen once. V shed 3 bases and J 0 bases; nucleotides not matched to a gene: 5. The CDR3 has 16 amino acids. The germline CDR1 and CDR2 sequences are SGDLS and YYNGEE. The chain joins TRBV9 to TRBJ1-2; 10 nucleotides align to TRBD1. This receptor was identified in a human donor in good health. Material: CD8+ T cells from blood. CDR3 nucleotides: TGTGCCAGCAGCGGGACAGGGGGGAACCCTAACTATGGCTACACCTTC. Translated: CASSGTGGNPNYGYTF. The whole variable domain, remainder taken from reference TRBV9 and TRBJ1-2, is DSGVTQTPKHLITATGQRVTLRCSPRSGDLSVYWYQQSLDQGLQFLIQYYNGEERAKGNILERFSAQQFPDLHSELNLSSLELGDSALYFCASSGTGGNPNYGYTFGSGTRLTVV.